This TCR beta chain is drawn from a study of OX40 agonist ivuxolimab in advanced cancers. Study findings and constraints: Both CD4+ and CD8+ T cell populations in blood had undergone clonal expansion by week 6 at 0.1 to 3.0 mg/kg.

Data came from immunoSEQ multiplex PCR; TCRdb stores just in-frame clones and leaves some out. The table lists about 130,000 clones, about nine tenths of them singletons, with approximately 0.99% in the top ten. The V gene lost 1 base and the J gene lost 11 bases, with 15 bases spanning the gap. Germline V gene lookup returns CDR1 SGDLS and CDR2 YYNGEE. The length of the CDR3 is 13 residues. With respect to this clone: Its target is not known.

Blood specimens came from baseline, cycle 4 day 1, and cycle 7 day 1. This rearrangement joins TRBV9 to TRBJ1-1; unclear D gene. This receptor was taken from an adult with an advanced solid tumor such as melanoma, head and neck, liver or kidney cancer. The sequenced sample was CD4+ or CD8+ T cells sorted from blood, obtained in a trial of the OX40 agonist ivuxolimab. The DNA for the CDR3 is TGTGCCAGCAGCGTAAAATTGGGCGACACGGCTTTCTTT. Residues: CASSVKLGDTAFF.